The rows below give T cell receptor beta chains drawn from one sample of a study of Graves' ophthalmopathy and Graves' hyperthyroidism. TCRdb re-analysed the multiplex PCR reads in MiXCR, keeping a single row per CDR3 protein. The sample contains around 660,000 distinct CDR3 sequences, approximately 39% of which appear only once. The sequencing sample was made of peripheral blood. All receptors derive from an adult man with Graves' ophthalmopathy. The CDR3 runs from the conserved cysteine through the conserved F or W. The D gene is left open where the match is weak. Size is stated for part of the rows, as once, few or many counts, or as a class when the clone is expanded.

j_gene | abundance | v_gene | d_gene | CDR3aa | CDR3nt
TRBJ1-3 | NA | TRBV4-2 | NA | CASSVEPATVSGNTIYF | TGTGCCAGCAGCGTAGAACCAGCGACTGTCTCTGGAAACACCATATATTTT
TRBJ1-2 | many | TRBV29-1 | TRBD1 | CSVHGQGEGYTF | TGCAGCGTCCACGGACAGGGAGAAGGCTACACCTTC
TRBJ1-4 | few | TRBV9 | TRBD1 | CASSPYPTAGTATNEKLFF | TGTGCCAGCAGCCCTTATCCCACAGCCGGGACAGCAACTAATGAAAAACTGTTTTTT
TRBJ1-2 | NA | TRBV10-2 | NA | CASSLLGRGYTF | TGTGCCAGCAGTTTACTCGGCAGGGGCTACACCTTC
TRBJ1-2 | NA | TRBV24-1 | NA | CATHGGALDYGYTF | TGTGCCACCCATGGAGGGGCGCTTGACTATGGCTACACCTTC
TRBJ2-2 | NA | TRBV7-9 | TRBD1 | CASSDQGQGWGELFF | TGTGCCAGCAGCGACCAAGGACAGGGCTGGGGGGAGCTGTTTTTT
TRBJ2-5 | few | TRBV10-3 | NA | CASSLAGYKETQYF | TGTGCCAGCAGTTTGGCAGGGTACAAAGAGACCCAGTACTTC
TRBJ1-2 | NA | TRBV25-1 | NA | CASSARESGNNYGYTF | TGTGCCAGCAGTGCTAGGGAATCGGGGAATAACTATGGCTACACCTTC
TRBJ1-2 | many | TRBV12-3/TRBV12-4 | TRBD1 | CASSPTGEYGYTF | TGTGCCAGCAGTCCGACAGGGGAGTATGGCTACACCTTC
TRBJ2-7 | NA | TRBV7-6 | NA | CASRQQDIYEQYF | TGTGCCAGCCGCCAACAGGATATCTACGAGCAGTACTTC
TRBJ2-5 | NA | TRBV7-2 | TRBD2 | CASGKVAGGLETQYF | TGTGCCAGCGGCAAGGTAGCGGGGGGGCTAGAGACCCAGTACTTC
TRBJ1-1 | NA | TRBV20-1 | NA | CSAYRPAGEAFF | TGCAGTGCCTACCGGCCGGCCGGTGAAGCTTTCTTT
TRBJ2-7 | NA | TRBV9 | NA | CASSPEGWTYEQYF | TGTGCCAGCAGCCCGGAAGGGTGGACGTACGAGCAGTACTTC
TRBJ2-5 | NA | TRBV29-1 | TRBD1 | CSVAGQGEETQYF | TGCAGCGTAGCCGGACAGGGTGAAGAGACCCAGTACTTC
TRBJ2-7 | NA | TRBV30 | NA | CAWSVTGSYEQYF | TGTGCCTGGAGTGTAACGGGATCCTACGAGCAGTACTTC
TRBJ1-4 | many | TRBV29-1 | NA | CSVVVNEKLFF | TGCAGCGTCGTAGTGAATGAAAAACTGTTTTTT
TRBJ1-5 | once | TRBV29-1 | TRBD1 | CSVERTGANQPQHF | TGCAGCGTTGAACGGACAGGCGCGAATCAGCCCCAGCATTTT
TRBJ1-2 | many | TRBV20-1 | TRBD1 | CSAASGTDYYGYTF | TGCAGTGCTGCCTCCGGGACAGATTACTATGGCTACACCTTC
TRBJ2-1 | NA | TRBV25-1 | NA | CASSEGRGYDNEQFF | TGTGCCAGCAGTGAGGGCAGGGGTTATGACAATGAGCAGTTCTTC
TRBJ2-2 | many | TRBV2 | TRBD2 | CASSERLAGGSTGELFF | TGTGCCAGCAGTGAGAGACTAGCGGGAGGAAGCACCGGGGAGCTGTTTTTT
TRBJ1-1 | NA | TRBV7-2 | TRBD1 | CASSSARTGMNTEAFF | TGTGCCAGCAGCTCCGCAAGGACAGGGATGAACACTGAAGCTTTCTTT
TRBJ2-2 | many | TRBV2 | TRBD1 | CASSYRQGPGELFF | TGTGCCAGCAGTTATCGACAGGGCCCCGGGGAGCTGTTTTTT
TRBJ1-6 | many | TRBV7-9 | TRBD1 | CASSLVHRGSSSPLHF | TGTGCCAGCAGCTTAGTCCACAGGGGCTCGAGTTCACCCCTCCACTTT
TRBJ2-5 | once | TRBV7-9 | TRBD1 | CASSPPGTGSETQYF | TGTGCCAGCAGCCCTCCCGGGACAGGCAGTGAGACCCAGTACTTC